The present TCR beta chain was sequenced within a study of blood T cell repertoires in COVID-19. V lost 4 bases and J lost 4, with 11 bases in between. Germline lookup yields CDR1 SGHRS and CDR2 YFSETQ. This CDR3 spans 13 amino acids. Method: immunoSEQ multiplex PCR; TCRdb's copy keeps in-frame clones and lacks some. This sample has about 150,000 clones, with 75% to 85% found just once. Seattle's enrolled individuals joined amid active infection and were then monitored longitudinally. Sequencing was performed on peripheral blood. V gene TRBV5-1 combines with J gene TRBJ1-1, with D possibly being TRBD1 (5 bases). The TCR sequence derives from a woman aged 55-70 years with COVID-19, enrolled during active disease. The CDR3 coding sequence is TGCGCCAGCAGCGCCCAGGGTGGCACTGAAGCTTTCTTT. This translates into CASSAQGGTEAFF.